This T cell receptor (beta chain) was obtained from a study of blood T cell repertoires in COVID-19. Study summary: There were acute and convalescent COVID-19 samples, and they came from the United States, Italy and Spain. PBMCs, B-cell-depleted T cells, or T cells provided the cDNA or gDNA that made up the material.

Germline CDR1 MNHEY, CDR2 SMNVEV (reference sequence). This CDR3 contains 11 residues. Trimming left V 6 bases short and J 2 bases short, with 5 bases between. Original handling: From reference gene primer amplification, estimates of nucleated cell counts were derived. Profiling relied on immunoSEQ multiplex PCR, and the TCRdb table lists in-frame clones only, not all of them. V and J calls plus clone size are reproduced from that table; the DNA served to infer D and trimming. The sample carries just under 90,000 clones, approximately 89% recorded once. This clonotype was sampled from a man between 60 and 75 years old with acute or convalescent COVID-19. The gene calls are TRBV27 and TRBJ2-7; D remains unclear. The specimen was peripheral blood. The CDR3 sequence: CASRRAYEQYF. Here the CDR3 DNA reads TGTGCCAGCAGAAGAGCCTACGAGCAGTACTTC.